This T cell receptor (beta chain) comes out of a study of T cell changes during pregnancy in multiple sclerosis (dated 2019 in TCRdb). Background for the entire study: The study examined how the T cell repertoire changed over the course of pregnancy in women with multiple sclerosis.

The library was obtained by the immunoSEQ multiplex PCR assay. In TCRdb, the immuneACCESS table is reduced to in-frame sequences with V and J assigned. These tables do not hold every clone; where another copy was compared, an unresolved V gene accounts for under half, and the others remain unexplained. Across this sample there are 35,000 to 45,000 clones, with 91% seen only once. 0.47% of the sample belongs to the ten largest clones. About this clone: Its antigen is not yet known. No much larger clone is present one base from it, and per-base qualities are unavailable.

V is cut back by 10 bases and J by 7 bases, with 13 bases in the junction unmatched. The germline V gene (reference sequence) supplies CDR1 LNHDA and CDR2 SQIVND. Spanning cysteine to phenylalanine, the CDR3 consists of 15 amino acids. Only the CDR3 part of the read is kept: 45 bases, read in frame from the first base. Here the sequenced sample was CD4+ T cells from peripheral blood mononuclear cells, taken in the second trimester of pregnancy. The V gene is TRBV19 and the J gene is TRBJ1-1; 12 nucleotides in the junction match TRBD1. The receptor was derived from a female donor in good health, enrolled as a control in a pregnancy study. The CDR3 in this case is CATHSEGQGASEAFF. The sequenced DNA: TGTGCCACCCATTCTGAGGGACAGGGGGCCAGTGAAGCTTTCTTT.